This TCR beta chain was captured in a study of blood T cell repertoires in COVID-19. CDR3 length equals 16 residues. V was trimmed by 3 bases and J by 1 base, leaving 13 bases between them. Germline V lookup: CDR1 LNHDA, CDR2 SQIVND (reference sequence). Produced via immunoSEQ multiplex PCR; TCRdb's table is partial and in-frame only. The sample yields around 230,000 clones, 81% seen once. The source is a woman of 80 years or more with acute or convalescent COVID-19. The V call is TRBV19, the J call TRBJ1-5; a possible D gene is TRBD1 (5 bases). The sample was peripheral blood. CDR3 DNA sequence: TGTGCCAGTAGTATCCCAGGGCACCGGAGCAATCAGCCCCAGCATTTT. Amino acids: CASSIPGHRSNQPQHF. Full variable domain (outside the CDR3, taken from reference TRBV19 and TRBJ1-5): DGGITQSPKYLFRKEGQNVTLSCEQNLNHDAMYWYRQDPGQGLRLIYYSQIVNDFQKGDIAEGYSVSREKKESFPLTVTSAQKNPTAFYLCASSIPGHRSNQPQHFGDGTRLSIL.